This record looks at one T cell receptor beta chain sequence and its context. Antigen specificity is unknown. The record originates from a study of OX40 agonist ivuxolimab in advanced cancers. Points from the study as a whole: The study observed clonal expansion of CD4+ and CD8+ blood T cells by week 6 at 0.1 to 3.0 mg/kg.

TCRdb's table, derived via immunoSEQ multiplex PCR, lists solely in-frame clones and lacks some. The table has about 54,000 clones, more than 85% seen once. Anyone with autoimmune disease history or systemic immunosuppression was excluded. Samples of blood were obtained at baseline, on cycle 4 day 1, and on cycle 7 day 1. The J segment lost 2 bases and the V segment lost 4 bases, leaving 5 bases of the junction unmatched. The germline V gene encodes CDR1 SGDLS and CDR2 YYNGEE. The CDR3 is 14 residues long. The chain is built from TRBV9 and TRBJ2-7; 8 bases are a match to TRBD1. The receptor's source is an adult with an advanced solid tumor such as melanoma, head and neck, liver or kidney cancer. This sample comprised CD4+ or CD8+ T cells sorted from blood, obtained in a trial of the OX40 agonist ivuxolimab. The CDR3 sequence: CASSPGQGPYEQYF. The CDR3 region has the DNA TGTGCCAGCAGCCCTGGACAGGGACCCTACGAGCAGTACTTC.